This is a list of T cell receptor beta chains from one sample in a study of T cells in tuberculosis. Assay: immunoSEQ multiplex PCR; the TCRdb copy retains only in-frame clones and omits some. The sample has around 30,000 clones; 85% to 95% are singletons. The sample consisted of PBMCs. Receptors originate from a donor between 10 and 29 years old with latent tuberculosis or without tuberculosis infection. The CDR3 runs from the conserved cysteine through the conserved F or W.

j_gene: TRBJ1-2
v_gene: TRBV7-2
CDR3aa: CASSPGLRLLANYGYTF

j_gene: TRBJ2-7
v_gene: TRBV4-1
CDR3aa: CASSHRDTVDSYEQYF

j_gene: TRBJ1-5
v_gene: TRBV28
CDR3aa: CASSPVSGSNQPQHF

j_gene: TRBJ2-1
v_gene: TRBV2
CDR3aa: CASSVLERSSYNEQFF

j_gene: TRBJ1-4
v_gene: TRBV11-2
CDR3aa: CASSLGTVNEKLFF

j_gene: TRBJ2-7
v_gene: TRBV20-1
CDR3aa: CSAMQGNEQYF

j_gene: TRBJ1-1
v_gene: TRBV5-6
CDR3aa: CASSGSGHVNTEAFF

j_gene: TRBJ1-4
v_gene: TRBV4-2
CDR3aa: CASTKAGGEEKLFF

j_gene: TRBJ2-2
v_gene: TRBV19
CDR3aa: CASIDRDTGELFF

j_gene: TRBJ1-5
v_gene: TRBV2
CDR3aa: CASSERTGGSNQPQHF

j_gene: TRBJ2-7
v_gene: TRBV7-6
CDR3aa: CASSPGTGVSGEQYF

j_gene: TRBJ2-7
v_gene: TRBV28
CDR3aa: CASSRAGDRYEQYF

j_gene: TRBJ2-2
v_gene: TRBV25-1
CDR3aa: CASSLAGGTGELFF

j_gene: TRBJ2-7
v_gene: TRBV4-2
CDR3aa: CASSQPGSPRNEQYF

j_gene: TRBJ2-1
v_gene: TRBV28
CDR3aa: CASSPISGTGDSYNEQFF

j_gene: TRBJ1-2
v_gene: TRBV7-3
CDR3aa: CASSPHGTAFYGYTF

j_gene: TRBJ2-7
v_gene: TRBV7-9
CDR3aa: CASSLTSLGSEQYF

j_gene: TRBJ2-7
v_gene: TRBV7-9
CDR3aa: CASSLEGHHYEQYF

j_gene: TRBJ2-1
v_gene: TRBV19
CDR3aa: CASSISRGHSYNEQFF

j_gene: TRBJ1-1
v_gene: TRBV2
CDR3aa: CASSRQGYTEAFF

j_gene: TRBJ1-4
v_gene: TRBV5-4
CDR3aa: CASSLQGATEKLFF

j_gene: TRBJ2-2
v_gene: TRBV5-6
CDR3aa: CASSLGQGTGELFF

j_gene: TRBJ2-3
v_gene: TRBV6-5
CDR3aa: CASSYSQLGADTQYF

j_gene: TRBJ2-7
v_gene: TRBV6-1
CDR3aa: CASSEQAGGGSYEQYF

j_gene: TRBJ2-7
v_gene: TRBV28
CDR3aa: CASRTGPYEQYF

j_gene: TRBJ2-1
v_gene: TRBV11-2
CDR3aa: CASSFARAGTHNEQFF

j_gene: TRBJ2-7
v_gene: TRBV11-2
CDR3aa: CASSWTWDRGGEQYF

j_gene: TRBJ1-6
v_gene: TRBV18
CDR3aa: CASSVTGGRNSPLHF

j_gene: TRBJ2-2
v_gene: TRBV27
CDR3aa: CASTGAGGPTGELFF

j_gene: TRBJ2-7
v_gene: TRBV5-1
CDR3aa: CASSSMNSYEQYF

j_gene: TRBJ2-3
v_gene: TRBV7-9
CDR3aa: CASSFGTLSTDTQYF

j_gene: TRBJ2-3
v_gene: TRBV5-1
CDR3aa: CASSEPGTDTQYF

j_gene: TRBJ2-4
v_gene: TRBV4-2
CDR3aa: CASSQDLQANIQYF

j_gene: TRBJ2-3
v_gene: TRBV6-4
CDR3aa: CASSPLAGGTDTQYF

j_gene: TRBJ1-1
v_gene: TRBV2
CDR3aa: CASSEVGAGKAFF

j_gene: TRBJ1-2
v_gene: TRBV9
CDR3aa: CASSPNQTGSYGYTF

j_gene: TRBJ1-1
v_gene: TRBV29-1
CDR3aa: CSVDPHLGRTEAFF

j_gene: TRBJ1-1
v_gene: TRBV12-2
CDR3aa: CASRLDYIAFF

j_gene: TRBJ1-6
v_gene: TRBV11-2
CDR3aa: CASSLVGRGTYNSPLHF

j_gene: TRBJ1-5
v_gene: TRBV2
CDR3aa: CASPLGGAGGQPQHF

j_gene: TRBJ2-1
v_gene: TRBV28
CDR3aa: CASSYQGGSYNEQFF

j_gene: TRBJ2-5
v_gene: TRBV29-1
CDR3aa: CSVEDSRGRETQYF

j_gene: TRBJ2-3
v_gene: TRBV4-1
CDR3aa: CASSQSRGVGTDTQYF

j_gene: TRBJ2-1
v_gene: TRBV9
CDR3aa: CASSAGTGDVYNEQFF

j_gene: TRBJ2-5
v_gene: TRBV5-1
CDR3aa: CASSATGEETQYF

j_gene: TRBJ1-2
v_gene: TRBV27
CDR3aa: CASSLSQGAGGGYTF

j_gene: TRBJ2-1
v_gene: TRBV28
CDR3aa: CASIEGLAGYEQFF